This note documents a single T cell receptor beta chain sequence. Its matching antigen is unknown. This sample is drawn from a study of cytomegalovirus exposure and HLA in healthy donors. In the study overall: An earlier analysis identified under 130 million unique TCR beta sequences in about 179 million T cells.

The study, taken as a whole, reports: By a later analysis, the bulk of CMV-associated TCR beta chains appeared HLA-restricted. Some V segments, including TRBV6-2 and TRBV6-3, were excluded as indistinguishable.

Primers included in the PCR were 60 Vbeta and 13 Jbeta primers. Assay used: immunoSEQ multiplex PCR; TCRdb lists only in-frame clones, some missing. Of some 140,000 clones detected, 75% to 85% appear once; the ten largest clones hold over 3%. The donors, nominally healthy at sampling, likely had unrecorded immune exposures. Trimming removed 4 bases at V and 0 bases at J, with 10 bases between. The CDR3 runs to 15 residues. The germline V gene has CDR1 SGHRS and CDR2 YFSETQ. Sequencing was done on a sample of PBMCs. The sequence derives from a female donor in good health and CMV-seronegative. The chain carries TRBV5-1 and TRBJ2-2; maybe TRBD1 (6 bases). The chain's CDR3 is CASSLGQTNTGELFF. CDR3 nucleotide sequence: TGCGCCAGCAGCCTTGGACAGACGAACACCGGGGAGCTGTTTTTT. Variable domain in full (rest from reference TRBV5-1 and TRBJ2-2): KAGVTQTPRYLIKTRGQQVTLSCSPISGHRSVSWYQQTPGQGLQFLFEYFSETQRNKGNFPGRFSGRQFSNSRSEMNVSTLELGDSALYLCASSLGQTNTGELFFGEGSRLTVL.